This TCR beta chain derives from a study of post-analysis software for immune sequencing data. The V and J ends lost 0 bases and 0 bases, in that order; junction bases with no gene match: 9. Looked up from germline, CDR1 is DFQATT and CDR2 is SNEGSKA (reference sequence). The CDR3 totals 18 residues. The authors incorporated unique molecular identifiers into the TCR beta cDNA libraries. TCRdb re-analysed the PCR reads in MiXCR, keeping a single row per CDR3 protein. The sample lists some 800,000 distinct CDR3 sequences, more than 45% occurring once. General study findings and limits: Patients had higher frequencies than controls of roughly five TRBV segments, including TRBV5-6, TRBV5-1 and TRBV20-1. The normalized Chao1 diversity of multiple sclerosis patients was significantly lower than that of controls.

As regards this clonotype: Antigen specificity is unknown.

Specimen: blood. This sequence originates from a girl aged 5-17 years with multiple sclerosis. The rearrangement uses TRBV20-1 and TRBJ2-7; TRBD2 matches 12 bases. The CDR3 DNA reads as TGCAGTGCTAGAGATCGAGGGACTAGCGGGCTAAGCTCCTACGAGCAGTACTTC. Translated, it gives CSARDRGTSGLSSYEQYF.